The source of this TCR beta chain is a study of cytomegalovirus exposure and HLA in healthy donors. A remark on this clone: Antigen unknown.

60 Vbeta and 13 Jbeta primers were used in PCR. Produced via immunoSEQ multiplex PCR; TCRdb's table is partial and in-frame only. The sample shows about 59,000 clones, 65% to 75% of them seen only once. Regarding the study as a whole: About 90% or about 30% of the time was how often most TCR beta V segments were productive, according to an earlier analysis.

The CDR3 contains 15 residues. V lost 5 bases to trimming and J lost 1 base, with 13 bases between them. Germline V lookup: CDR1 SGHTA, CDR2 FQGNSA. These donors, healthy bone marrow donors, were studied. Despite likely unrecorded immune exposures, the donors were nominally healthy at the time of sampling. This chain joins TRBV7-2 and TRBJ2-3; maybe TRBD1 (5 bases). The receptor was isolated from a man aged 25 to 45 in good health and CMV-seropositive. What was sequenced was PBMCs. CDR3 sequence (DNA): TGTGCCAGCAGCCCGCAGGGCCTTCGCACAGATACGCAGTATTTT. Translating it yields CASSPQGLRTDTQYF.